These 29 T cell receptor beta chains came from one sample sequenced in a study of tumor and adjacent non-tumor tissue in lung cancer. No cell sorting was done before RNA was extracted from the tissue. The library came from three nested PCR rounds adapted from ARM-PCR protocols. TCRdb redid the calling of the multiplex PCR reads with MiXCR, one entry per CDR3 protein. This table holds just over 200,000 distinct CDR3 sequences, over 55% found once. The sample consisted of lung tumor tissue. These receptors all stem from a man aged 60 to 75 with non-small cell lung cancer.

Regarding this clonotype: A much larger clone lies a single base off, so this may be a read error. In nucleotides, the CDR3 is TGCAGTGCGGGACAGGGGGCAAGGGAGGCCCAGTACTTC. Encoded protein: CSAGQGAREAQYF. This chain links TRBV20-1 with TRBJ2-5; 12 nucleotides align to TRBD1. This CDR3 spans 13 amino acids. Germline-derived CDR1 and CDR2 are DFQATT and SNEGSKA (reference sequence). The V segment lost 6 bases and the J segment 9 bases; nucleotides outside the gene matches: 8.

This clonotype was detected ten times or more. This sequence joins TRBV5-6 and TRBJ2-3; no clear D. The CDR3 is made up of 14 amino acids. Trimming removed 0 bases from V and 2 bases from J, with 7 bases in between. CDR1 and CDR2 (germline): SGHDT, YYEEEE. The CDR3 sequence is CASSLAPATDTQYF. Written as DNA, the CDR3 is TGTGCCAGCAGCTTGGCCCCAGCCACAGATACGCAGTATTTT.

As to this clonotype: A much larger clone is a single base away; this may be a read error. The V call is TRBV5-4, the J call TRBJ2-3; D gene unclear. Germline CDR1 and CDR2: SGHNT and YYREEE (reference sequence). CDR3 length equals 15 residues. V was pared by 0 bases and J by 0 bases, with 8 bases between. The DNA of the CDR3 is TGTGCCAGCAGCTTGGTCGTGGGGAGCACAGATACGCAGTATTTT. It codes for CASSLVVGSTDTQYF.

Regarding this clonotype: A read error is possible here, since a much larger clone lies one base away. In nucleotides, the CDR3 is TGTGCCAGCAGCTTAGATAGCGCCGGGGAGACGGAGACCCAGTACTTC. Amino acids: CASSLDSAGETETQYF. The chain combines TRBV11-2 with TRBJ2-5; TRBD2 might be the D (5 bases). Germline V CDR1 and CDR2: SGHAT, FQNNGV. The CDR3 length is 16 residues. V gave up 0 bases and J gave up 5 bases, with 16 bases separating them.

Concerning this clonotype: A clone one base away is much larger, so this may be a read error. The final CDR3 position lacks the conserved phenylalanine or tryptophan, pointing to a likely read error. The V and J genes are TRBV4-2 and TRBJ1-6; D remains ambiguous. CDR1 is LGHNA and CDR2 is YNFKEQ in the germline V gene. V was shortened by 4 bases and J by 7 bases, with 8 bases between the two germline ends. CDR3 size: 13 residues. The CDR3 spells CASSPLLNSPLHS. The CDR3 DNA sequence: TGTGCCAGCAGCCCGCTATTAAATTCACCCCTCCACTCT.

The rearrangement uses TRBV11-2 and TRBJ1-1, with 7 positions matching TRBD1. The junction had 17 bases not matched to a gene; V was cut back by 5 bases and J by 11 bases. Germline V gives CDR1 SGHAT, CDR2 FQNNGV. The CDR3 runs to 15 residues. The DNA of the CDR3 is TGTGCCAGCAGCCCCCGACAGGGTGGCAACAATGAGGCTTTCTTT. It specifies CASSPRQGGNNEAFF.

This clonotype turned up a few times. V usage is TRBV5-1 and J usage is TRBJ2-7; 7 nucleotides match TRBD2. There are 14 residues in the CDR3. V gave up 0 bases and J gave up 4 bases; unmatched junction bases: 4. Germline-derived CDR1 and CDR2 are SGHRS and YFSETQ. The CDR3 nucleotides are TGCGCCAGCAGCTTGGTCGTGGGGGGGTACGAGCAGTACTTC. It encodes CASSLVVGGYEQYF.

A remark on this clonotype: The junction departs from germline at one end; a sequencing error may be responsible. The chain is built from TRBV28 and TRBJ2-2, with TRBD2 as a possible D gene (6 bases). Per germline, CDR1 MDHEN and CDR2 SYDVKM. This CDR3 is 14 amino acids long. The CDR3 reads CGSGGNSNTGELFF. CDR3 sequence (DNA): TGTGGCAGCGGCGGGAATTCTAACACCGGGGAGCTGTTTTTT.

The V and J genes are TRBV5-1 and TRBJ1-5, with TRBD1 identical over 8 bases. CDR1 is SGHRS and CDR2 is YFSETQ in the germline V gene. V trimming: 4 bases; J trimming: 6 bases; junction bases outside the gene matches: 6. This CDR3 has 14 residues. CDR3 residues: CASSPGQGSQPQHF. The CDR3 coding sequence is TGCGCCAGCAGCCCCGGACAGGGAAGTCAGCCCCAGCATTTT.

This rearrangement joins TRBV29-1 to TRBJ2-3; no firm D call. This CDR3 contains 16 residues. Per germline, CDR1 SQVTM and CDR2 ANQGSEA. Trimming removed 8 bases from V and 2 bases from J, with 23 bases in between. CDR3 sequence: CSIGGTASQPTDTQYF. The CDR3 DNA is TGCAGCATCGGTGGAACTGCCTCTCAACCCACAGATACGCAGTATTTT.

Note on this clonotype: Because it lacks the conserved phenylalanine or tryptophan at the end, this CDR3 is likely a read error. This sequence joins TRBV11-3 and TRBJ2-2; the D is unclear. The CDR3 totals 12 residues. Germline V CDR1 and CDR2: SGHNT, YENEEA. CDR3 protein: CANSLWTGELFS. The DNA for the CDR3 is TGTGCCAACAGCCTCTGGACCGGGGAGCTGTTTTCT.

This chain connects TRBV6-2 or TRBV6-3 to TRBJ1-5; D gene unclear. Trimming stripped 5 bases from V and 0 bases from J, with 8 bases between. Germline loops: CDR1 MNHEY, CDR2 SVGEGT. CDR3 length: 14 residues. The chain's CDR3 is CASSEVDSNQPQHF. The CDR3 DNA follows: TGTGCCAGCAGTGAAGTGGATAGCAATCAGCCCCAGCATTTT.

The V gene is TRBV12-3 or TRBV12-4, the J gene TRBJ1-3, with 7 bases aligning to TRBD1. The CDR3 has 20 amino acids. J gave up 1 base and V 6 bases, and 21 bases lay outside the gene matches. The CDR3, as DNA: TGTGCCAGCAGCCACGTGAGTTATAGGACAGGTAATGTTTCTGGAAACACCATATATTTT. Its protein is CASSHVSYRTGNVSGNTIYF.

Comments on this clonotype: This may stem from a read error, because a much larger clone lies one nucleotide away. The chain employs TRBV29-1 and TRBJ1-2; TRBD1 might be the D (6 bases). V lost 5 bases and J lost 8, with 30 bases in between. Germline-derived CDR1 and CDR2 are SQVTM and ANQGSEA. The length of the CDR3 is 17 residues. CDR3: CSVKSAKPQGIGYGYTF. CDR3 coding DNA: TGCAGCGTTAAGTCAGCGAAACCACAGGGAATAGGATACGGCTACACCTTC.

The rearrangement joins TRBV20-1 to TRBJ1-1, with D uncertain. Between the trimmed V and J ends, which lost 2 bases and 3 bases, there was a span of 7 bases. This CDR3 region has 12 residues. The germline V gene encodes CDR1 DFQATT and CDR2 SNEGSKA (reference sequence). Written as DNA, the CDR3 is TGCAGTGCTAGAATAAGGGACACTGAAGCTTTCTTT. It codes for CSARIRDTEAFF.

This clonotype has a single count. This could be a read error, since a much larger clone is one nucleotide away. This chain connects TRBV6-5 to TRBJ1-2; maybe TRBD1 (5 bases). Germline CDR1 reads MNHEY; CDR2 reads SVGAGI. The CDR3 runs 16 residues. The CDR3 region has the DNA TGTGTCAGCAGTTACTCGGGTCGGGGGAATTACTATGGCTACACCTTC. Translation: CVSSYSGRGNYYGYTF.

This clonotype was recorded once. One end of the junction is discordant with germline, which a read error may explain. The chain has TRBV20-1 and TRBJ2-1; 10 bases are shared with TRBD2. The length of the CDR3 is 15 residues. Per the germline V gene, CDR1 is DFQATT and CDR2 is SNEGSKA (reference sequence). The CDR3 DNA reads as TGCAGTGTTGACTCAGCGGGGGGGCCCTGGAATGAGCAGCTCTTC. Its protein is CSVDSAGGPWNEQLF.

A note on this clonotype: The CDR3 carries no conserved terminal phenylalanine or tryptophan, so it likely arises from a read error. This chain links TRBV6-5 with TRBJ2-2, with a weak D call TRBD2 (5 bases). The germline gives CDR1 MNHEY, CDR2 SVGAGI. The CDR3 extends over 15 amino acids. V was pared by 7 bases and J by 3 bases, with 15 bases between. This CDR3 is CASTEGTGDTGELFI. DNA for the CDR3: TGTGCCAGCACCGAGGGAACCGGAGACACCGGGGAGCTGTTTATT.

As for this clonotype: This may be a read error: a much more frequent sequence differs by one nucleotide. The rearrangement joins TRBV6-5 to TRBJ1-6, with 10 bases aligning to TRBD1. Germline V gene data show CDR1 as MNHEY and CDR2 as SVGAGI. This CDR3 is built from 15 residues. Trimming removed 4 bases from V and 8 bases from J; junction bases left unmatched: 5. CDR3 in amino acids: CASSSEGTGDSPLHF. CDR3 sequence (DNA): TGTGCCAGCAGTTCTGAGGGGACAGGGGATTCACCCCTCCACTTT.

With regard to this clonotype: A much larger clone lies one base from this, so it may be a read error. This sequence joins TRBV20-1 and TRBJ2-7, with D unclear. Germline assignment: CDR1 DFQATT and CDR2 SNEGSKA (reference sequence). Trimming removed 4 bases at V and 7 bases at J, with 14 bases between. The CDR3 spans 12 residues. CDR3 sequence: CSANLRLIEQYF. The CDR3 DNA is TGCAGTGCTAATCTCCGTTTGATAGAGCAGTACTTC.

Details on this clonotype: The CDR3 does not end in the conserved phenylalanine or tryptophan, so this is likely a read error. This chain joins TRBV12-3 or TRBV12-4 and TRBJ1-1; 7 bases map to TRBD1. With 6 bases clipped from V and 3 bases from J, the junction kept 7 bases outside the gene matches. CDR3 length: 14 residues. In DNA, the CDR3 is TGTGCCAGCAGCCCCCGACAGGGCTACACTGAAGCTTTCTAT. Its translation is CASSPRQGYTEAFY.

This clonotype turned up a few times. This chain connects TRBV7-3 to TRBJ2-5, with a weak D call TRBD2 (5 bases). Germline assignment: CDR1 SGHTA and CDR2 FQGTGA. The CDR3 contains 14 residues. Trimming removed 2 bases at V and 4 bases at J, with 11 bases between. CDR3 nucleotide sequence: TGTGCCAGCAGCTTATCGGGGTTATCAGAGACCCAGTACTTC. It codes for CASSLSGLSETQYF.

The chain uses TRBV12-5 and TRBJ1-1, with D possibly TRBD1 on 6 matching bases. The CDR3 is 12 residues long. CDR1 and CDR2 (germline): LGHNT, FRNRAP. V dropped 9 bases and J dropped 2 bases, with 10 bases sitting between them. The CDR3 here is CASRGINTEAFF. The CDR3 nucleotides are TGTGCTAGCAGGGGTATTAACACTGAAGCTTTCTTT.

Comment on this clonotype: A much more abundant neighbour one base away suggests this may be a read error. The chain joins TRBV29-1 to TRBJ2-5; D is unresolved. Germline CDR1 reads SQVTM; CDR2 reads ANQGSEA. The CDR3 spans 14 residues. The CDR3 loop is CSVEDQAGLRTLYF. The DNA of the CDR3 is TGCAGCGTTGAAGATCAGGCCGGTCTTAGGACCCTGTACTTC.

Turning to this clonotype: A much larger clone sits a single nucleotide away, making a read error possible. J is TRBJ2-7 and V is TRBV4-2; D possibly corresponds to TRBD2 (6 bases). Trimming shortened V by 4 bases and J by 7 bases, and 17 bases separated the two germline ends. The CDR3 runs 14 residues. Germline V gene data show CDR1 as LGHNA and CDR2 as YNFKEQ. The CDR3, as DNA: TGTGCCAGCAGCCCAAAAACGGGAGCGGGTGAGCAGTACTTC. The encoded protein is CASSPKTGAGEQYF.

Concerning this clonotype itself: A junction boundary mismatches the germline segment, possibly from a read error. The V gene is TRBV5-6, the J gene TRBJ2-7; 7 nucleotides align to TRBD2. This CDR3 contains 15 residues. Germline V gene lookup returns CDR1 SGHDT and CDR2 YYEEEE. The CDR3 spells CAGSPAMAGEYKQYF. The CDR3 DNA follows: TGTGCCGGCAGCCCAGCGATGGCGGGAGAGTACAAGCAATACTTC.

Remarks on this clonotype: Germline is not matched at one junction end, which may reflect a read error. The V call is TRBV11-2, the J call TRBJ2-3; D is perhaps TRBD1 or TRBD2 (5 bases each). The CDR3 spans 19 residues. Germline-derived CDR1 and CDR2 are SGHAT and FQNNGV. The CDR3 DNA is TGTGCCAGCAGCTTAGTGGGGCGGCGCGAGGGCAATCAGACAGATACGCAGTATTTC. It translates to CASSLVGRREGNQTDTQYF.

This clonotype has a single count. The junction departs from germline at one end; a sequencing error may be responsible. The genes are TRBV6-5 and TRBJ1-1, with TRBD1 matching 12 bases. Germline loops: CDR1 MNHEY, CDR2 SVGAGI. The length of the CDR3 is 15 residues. CDR3 bases: TGTGTCAGCGGACAGGGACAGGGGGCGAGAACTGAAGCTTTCTTT. Translating it yields CVSGQGQGARTEAFF.

This clonotype was counted at least ten times. The chain links TRBV6-5 to TRBJ2-2; D is unresolved. Trimming stripped 0 bases from V and 3 bases from J, with 2 bases between. The CDR3 length is 13 residues. Germline CDR1 reads MNHEY; CDR2 reads SVGAGI. The CDR3 spells CASSYSHTGELFF. The CDR3 nucleotides are TGTGCCAGCAGTTACTCCCACACCGGGGAGCTGTTTTTT.